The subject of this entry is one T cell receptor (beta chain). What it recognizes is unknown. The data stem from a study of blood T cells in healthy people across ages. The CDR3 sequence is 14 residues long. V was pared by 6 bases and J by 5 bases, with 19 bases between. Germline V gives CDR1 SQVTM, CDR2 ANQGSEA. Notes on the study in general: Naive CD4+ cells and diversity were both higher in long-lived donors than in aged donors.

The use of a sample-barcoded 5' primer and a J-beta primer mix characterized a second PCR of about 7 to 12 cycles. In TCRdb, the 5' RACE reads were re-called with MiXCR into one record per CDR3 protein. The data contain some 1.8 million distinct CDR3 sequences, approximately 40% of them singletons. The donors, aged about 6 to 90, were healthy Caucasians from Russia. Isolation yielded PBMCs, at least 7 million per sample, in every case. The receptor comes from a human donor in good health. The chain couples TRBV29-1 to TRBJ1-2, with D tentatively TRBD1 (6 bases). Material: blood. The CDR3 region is CSVLATGGGYGYTF. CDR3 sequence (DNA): TGCAGCGTACTTGCGACAGGCGGGGGTTATGGCTACACCTTC.